These 32 T cell receptor beta chains were sequenced from one sample in a study of blood T cell repertoires in COVID-19. TCRdb keeps only in-frame clones here, not all; method: immunoSEQ multiplex PCR. Here the sample spans around 300,000 clones, around 90% being singletons. The sequencing input was peripheral blood. The receptors were gathered from a man in his fifties or sixties with acute or convalescent COVID-19.

This chain joins TRBV9 and TRBJ1-6, with TRBD1 identical over 10 bases. V shed 0 bases, J shed 7 bases, and the junction held 4 bases outside the gene matches. Germline CDR1 is SGDLS and CDR2 is YYNGEE. This CDR3 is 16 amino acids long. The CDR3 region has the DNA TGTGCCAGCAGCGTAGAGGGACAGGGGACCAATTCACCCCTCCACTTT. Translation gives CASSVEGQGTNSPLHF.

The V call is TRBV5-6, the J call TRBJ1-5, with 8 positions matching TRBD1. The CDR3 covers 15 residues. J lost 5 bases, V lost 2 bases, and 6 bases had no gene match. Germline V gives CDR1 SGHDT, CDR2 YYEEEE. The CDR3 reads CASSLRTGGYQPQHF. The CDR3 nucleotides read TGTGCCAGCAGCTTAAGAACAGGGGGATATCAGCCCCAGCATTTT.

This clone was recorded once. This chain joins TRBV7-3 and TRBJ2-7; TRBD1 matches at 10 bases. The germline V gene has CDR1 SGHTA and CDR2 FQGTGA. V was clipped by 5 bases and J by 4 bases; unmatched bases: 8. The CDR3 extends over 15 amino acids. The CDR3 sequence is CASSLGPGQGYEQYF. DNA for the CDR3: TGTGCCAGCAGCCTCGGCCCGGGACAGGGGTACGAGCAGTACTTC.

This rearrangement joins TRBV18 to TRBJ2-3, with D maybe TRBD2 (6 bases). The germline V and J ends were trimmed by 5 bases and 0 bases, with 15 bases remaining between them. Germline V gives CDR1 KGHSH, CDR2 LQKENI. The CDR3 length is 16 residues. CDR3 in DNA: TGTGCCAGCTCAGCCAACGGGGGTATGAGCACAGATACGCAGTATTTT. Protein: CASSANGGMSTDTQYF.

The chain recombines TRBV4-1 with TRBJ2-1; 11 nucleotides agree with TRBD2. The CDR3 sequence is 17 residues long. The germline CDR1 and CDR2 sequences are MGHRA and YSYEKL. After removal of 2 bases from V and 7 bases from J, the junction contained 10 bases not matched to a gene. The CDR3 DNA is TGCGCCAGCAGCCAACTCCCCCTTTGGACTAGCGGGAATGAGCAGTTCTTC. This sequence encodes CASSQLPLWTSGNEQFF.

CDR3 in amino acids: CASRRDRVTNEKLFF. Written as DNA, the CDR3 is TGTGCCAGCAGGAGGGACAGGGTTACTAATGAAAAACTGTTTTTT. V is TRBV6-5 and J is TRBJ1-4, with TRBD1 matching 9 bases. V lost 6 bases to trimming and J lost 2 bases; unmatched junction nucleotides: 4. The CDR3 has 15 amino acids. CDR1 MNHEY and CDR2 SVGAGI come from the germline V gene.

The chain links TRBV18 to TRBJ2-4; TRBD2 might be the D (6 bases). V was cut by 2 bases and J by 6 bases, with 14 bases left in between. Germline CDR1 and CDR2: KGHSH and LQKENI. CDR3 length: 15 residues. The CDR3 nucleotides read TGTGCCAGCTCACCAAATCGCGGGGTACTAAACATTCAGTACTTC. Protein product: CASSPNRGVLNIQYF.

This clone was detected once. V usage is TRBV7-9 and J usage is TRBJ1-1, with unresolved D. The CDR3 is 12 amino acids. From germline, CDR1 is SEHNR and CDR2 FQNEAQ (reference sequence). Trimming removed 3 bases from V and 7 bases from J, with 9 bases in between. The CDR3 DNA sequence: TGTGCCAGCAGCTTTGCGGGTGGTGAAGCTTTCTTT. Encoded protein: CASSFAGGEAFF.

The V call is TRBV11-3, the J call TRBJ1-6; D gene ambiguous. The CDR3 spans 12 residues. V was clipped by 8 bases and J by 9 bases, with 11 bases between them. CDR1 and CDR2 from the germline V gene are SGHNT and YENEEA. The CDR3 sequence is CASPGMSSPLHF. Written as DNA, the CDR3 is TGTGCCAGCCCGGGGATGAGTTCACCCCTCCACTTT.

This chain connects TRBV5-1 to TRBJ1-2; D call uncertain. The germline CDR1 and CDR2 sequences are SGHRS and YFSETQ. The CDR3 is 13 amino acids. Trimming pared 4 bases from V and 2 bases from J, leaving 9 bases between. CDR3: CASSNIRNYGYTF. DNA of the CDR3: TGCGCCAGCAGCAATATTAGAAACTATGGCTACACCTTC.

The chain is built from TRBV2 and TRBJ2-1; maybe TRBD2 (7 bases). Germline lookup yields CDR1 SNHLY and CDR2 FYNNEI. V was cut by 7 bases and J by 8 bases, with 15 bases left in between. This CDR3 has 13 residues. The CDR3 loop is CASNPGGFDEQFF. In DNA form, the CDR3 reads TGTGCCAGCAATCCGGGGGGCTTCGATGAGCAGTTCTTC.

The chain couples TRBV19 to TRBJ1-4, with 9 bases identical to TRBD1. J lost 6 bases, V lost 4 bases, and 3 bases had no gene match. The CDR3 extends over 14 amino acids. Per the germline V gene, CDR1 is LNHDA and CDR2 is SQIVND (reference sequence). The CDR3 DNA sequence: TGTGCCAGTAGTACGGGACAGGGTGATGAAAAACTGTTTTTT. This translates into CASSTGQGDEKLFF.

V gene TRBV3-1 (or the pseudogene TRBV3-2) combines with J gene TRBJ2-5; D uncertain. V was trimmed by 1 base and J by 5 bases, leaving 14 bases between them. The CDR3 spans 15 residues. The germline V gene has CDR1 LGHDT and CDR2 YNNKEL (reference sequence). CDR3 protein: CASSQGARPLETQYF. DNA of the CDR3: TGTGCCAGCAGCCAAGGGGCCAGGCCCTTGGAGACCCAGTACTTC.

The chain links TRBV15 to TRBJ2-7, with D possibly matching TRBD1 (5 bases). The CDR3 loop spans 12 amino acids. The ends were cut back, 9 bases at V and 2 bases at J, with 11 bases in the middle. Germline V gene sequence: CDR1 LNHNV, CDR2 YYDKDF (reference sequence). Here the CDR3 DNA reads TGTGCCACAGGGAAGGGGACCTACGAGCAGTACTTC. This encodes CATGKGTYEQYF.

The chain combines TRBV7-2 with TRBJ1-3, with D perhaps TRBD1 (5 bases). Trimming took 4 bases from V and 2 from J, leaving 9 bases between them. This CDR3 has 14 residues. Germline V gene data show CDR1 as SGHTA and CDR2 as FQGNSA. The CDR3 coding sequence is TGTGCCAGCAGCTATCGGGGGGCTGGAAACACCATATATTTT. Amino acid sequence: CASSYRGAGNTIYF. Full variable domain (outside the CDR3, taken from reference TRBV7-2 and TRBJ1-3): GAGVSQSPSNKVTEKGKDVELRCDPISGHTALYWYRQSLGQGLEFLIYFQGNSAPDKSGLPSDRFSAERTGGSVSTLTIQRTQQEDSAVYLCASSYRGAGNTIYFGEGSWLTVV.

CDR3 DNA: TGTGCCAGCAGCAGGGACAGGAACACCGGGGAGCTGTTTTTT. Protein product: CASSRDRNTGELFF. J is TRBJ2-2 and V is TRBV5-5; 7 bases match TRBD1. Germline-derived CDR1 and CDR2 are SGHKS and YYEKEE (reference sequence). There are 14 residues in the CDR3. The V gene end was trimmed by 4 bases and the J gene end by 1 base; junction bases not matched to a gene: 1.

The V gene is TRBV5-1, the J gene TRBJ2-3; TRBD1 matches at 11 bases. CDR1 is SGHRS and CDR2 is YFSETQ in the germline V gene. CDR3 length: 15 amino acids. J gave up 14 bases and V 5 bases, and 16 bases lay outside the gene matches. The CDR3 region has the DNA TGCGCCAGCAGTCCCTCGGGGACAGGGGGGGCCCCACGGTATTTT. Amino acid sequence: CASSPSGTGGAPRYF.

This clone was seen a few times. The chain links TRBV12-5 to TRBJ2-7; D unclear. This CDR3 has 12 amino acids. Trimming left V 2 bases short and J 6 bases short, with 8 bases between. Germline CDR1 and CDR2: LGHNT and FRNRAP. The CDR3 sequence: CASGLTTGEQYF. The CDR3 nucleotides read TGTGCTAGTGGTTTGACCACGGGCGAGCAGTACTTC.

The chain recombines TRBV7-3 with TRBJ2-7; possibly TRBD2 for D (7 bases). The ends were cut back, 9 bases at V and 0 bases at J, with 36 bases in the middle. Germline CDR1 and CDR2: SGHTA and FQGTGA. The CDR3 spans 21 residues. Here the CDR3 reads CASILRLGETPWGGASYEQYF. CDR3 nucleotides: TGTGCCAGTATTCTGCGCCTGGGTGAGACTCCCTGGGGGGGGGCCTCCTACGAGCAGTACTTC.

The chain employs TRBV3-1 (or the pseudogene TRBV3-2) and TRBJ2-7; the D is unclear. With 2 bases removed from V and 6 bases from J, the gap between germline ends came to 11 bases. The CDR3 runs 13 residues. Per the germline V gene, CDR1 is LGHDT and CDR2 is YNNKEL (reference sequence). As DNA, the CDR3 is TGTGCCAGCAGCCAAATCGGGTCGGGCGAGCAGTACTTC. As protein: CASSQIGSGEQYF.

J is TRBJ1-1 and V is TRBV6-5; 12 nucleotides agree with TRBD1. The V segment lost 8 bases and the J segment 4 bases; nucleotides outside the gene matches: 8. Germline V gene lookup returns CDR1 MNHEY and CDR2 SVGAGI. This CDR3 has 15 residues. CDR3 in amino acids: CASRGQGAIGTEAFF. The CDR3 nucleotides read TGTGCCAGCCGGGGACAGGGGGCTATCGGCACTGAAGCTTTCTTT.

The chain combines TRBV11-2 with TRBJ2-7, with D tentatively TRBD1 (5 bases). Germline V gene lookup returns CDR1 SGHAT and CDR2 FQNNGV. V was cut by 5 bases and J by 5 bases, with 13 bases left in between. The length of the CDR3 is 13 residues. The CDR3 DNA reads as TGTGCCAGCAGCCCGACAGTCATCCACGAGCAGTACTTC. Translation: CASSPTVIHEQYF.

This clone is a singleton in its sample. This chain joins TRBV5-6 and TRBJ1-2; possible D gene TRBD1, 5 bases. The CDR3 has 16 residues. Germline V gene lookup returns CDR1 SGHDT and CDR2 YYEEEE. Between the trimmed V and J ends, which lost 6 bases and 4 bases, there was a span of 22 bases. CDR3 protein: CASTLPWGETSYGYTF. The CDR3 DNA is TGTGCCAGCACCCTCCCTTGGGGGGAAACCTCCTATGGCTACACCTTC.

The chain couples TRBV5-6 to TRBJ1-1; D remains unclear. The germline V gene has CDR1 SGHDT and CDR2 YYEEEE. The length of the CDR3 is 18 residues. V lost 1 base and J lost 0, with 19 bases in between. The CDR3 loop is CASSLSVFGYSLNTEAFF. The CDR3 DNA follows: TGTGCCAGCAGCTTGTCAGTTTTCGGCTACAGCTTGAACACTGAAGCTTTCTTT.

The rearrangement joins TRBV6-5 to TRBJ1-5; 8 bases match TRBD1. Germline CDR1 reads MNHEY; CDR2 reads SVGAGI. J was trimmed by 4 bases and V by 6 bases; bases with no gene match: 8. There are 15 residues in the CDR3. As DNA, the CDR3 is TGTGCCAGCAGCTCGGACAGGGTAAGGAATCAGCCCCAGCATTTT. It encodes CASSSDRVRNQPQHF.

The J gene is TRBJ2-7, the V gene TRBV6-6; 7 bases match TRBD1. This CDR3 has 14 residues. V gave up 5 bases and J gave up 3 bases; unmatched junction bases: 7. CDR1 and CDR2 from the germline V gene are MNHNY and SVGAGI (reference sequence). The CDR3 nucleotides are TGTGCCAGCAGTACAGGGGCGCCGGTCTACGAGCAGTACTTC. Protein product: CASSTGAPVYEQYF.

The chain recombines TRBV5-1 with TRBJ2-5; 9 nucleotides line up with TRBD1. In germline, CDR1 is SGHRS, CDR2 YFSETQ. V lost 7 bases and J lost 2; bases outside the gene matches: 6. CDR3 length equals 14 residues. The CDR3 bases are TGCGCCAGCCGCATCGACAGGGGGCAAGAGACCCAGTACTTC. As protein: CASRIDRGQETQYF.

The sample holds one count of this clone. The junction shows a germline mismatch at one end, possibly a read error. The gene calls are TRBV7-7 and TRBJ1-3, with 9 bases that match TRBD1. The CDR3 extends over 18 amino acids. CDR1 is SSHAT, CDR2 FNYEAQ, per germline (reference sequence). In nucleotides, the CDR3 is TGTGCTAGCAGCCCTCGCCCGGGACAGGGAAGGAATGGAAACACCATATATTTT. Amino acids: CASSPRPGQGRNGNTIYF.

This chain links TRBV30 with TRBJ2-1; TRBD2 aligns across 14 bases. This CDR3 is built from 15 residues. After removal of 3 bases from V and 7 bases from J, the junction contained 5 bases not matched to a gene. Looked up from germline, CDR1 is GTSNPN and CDR2 is SVGIG (reference sequence). CDR3 amino acids: CAWSQGLAGGNEQFF. CDR3 DNA sequence: TGTGCCTGGAGCCAAGGACTAGCGGGGGGAAATGAGCAGTTCTTC. Variable domain in full (rest from reference TRBV30 and TRBJ2-1): SQTIHQWPATLVQPVGSPLSLECTVEGTSNPNLYWYRQAAGRGLQLLFYSVGIGQISSEVPQNLSASRPQDRQFILSSKKLLLSDSGFYLCAWSQGLAGGNEQFFGPGTRLTVL.

V gene TRBV29-1 combines with J gene TRBJ2-7, with 7 bases that match TRBD1. CDR1 and CDR2 from the germline V gene are SQVTM and ANQGSEA. CDR3 size: 13 residues. V shed 3 bases and J 3 bases; nucleotides not matched to a gene: 5. Written as DNA, the CDR3 is TGCAGCGTTGAGCCCCAGGGGGTCTACGAGCAGTACTTC. Protein product: CSVEPQGVYEQYF.

The chain combines TRBV4-1 with TRBJ1-5; 9 bases agree with TRBD1. With 4 bases clipped from V and 7 bases from J, the junction kept 8 bases outside the gene matches. There are 15 residues in the CDR3. CDR1 and CDR2 (germline): MGHRA, YSYEKL. The CDR3, as DNA: TGCGCCAGCAGCCGGTCAGACAGGGGGAACCAGCCCCAGCATTTT. Protein sequence: CASSRSDRGNQPQHF.

This sequence joins TRBV7-6 and TRBJ2-2, with TRBD1 matching 7 bases. The CDR3 sequence is 16 residues long. CDR1 and CDR2 from the germline V gene are SGHVS and FNYEAQ. Trimming at V came to 5 bases and at J to 4 bases, leaving 10 bases not matched to a gene. The CDR3 loop reads CASSMTGFSGTGELFF. The CDR3 DNA follows: TGTGCCAGCAGCATGACAGGGTTTAGTGGCACCGGGGAGCTGTTTTTT.